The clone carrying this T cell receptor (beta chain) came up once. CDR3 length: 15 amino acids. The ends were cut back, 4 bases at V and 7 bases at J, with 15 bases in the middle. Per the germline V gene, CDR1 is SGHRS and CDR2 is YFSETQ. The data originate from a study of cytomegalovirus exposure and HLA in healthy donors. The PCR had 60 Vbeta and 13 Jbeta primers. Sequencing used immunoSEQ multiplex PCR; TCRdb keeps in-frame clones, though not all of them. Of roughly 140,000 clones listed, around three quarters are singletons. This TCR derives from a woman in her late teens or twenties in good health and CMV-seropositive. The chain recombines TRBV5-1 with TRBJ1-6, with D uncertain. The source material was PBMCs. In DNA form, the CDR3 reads TGCGCCAGCAGCCCCAGCGGCGCGGGAAATTCACCCCTCCACTTT. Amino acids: CASSPSGAGNSPLHF.